This TCR beta chain was captured by sequencing in a study of T cells in Graves' hyperthyroidism and ophthalmopathy. Findings and limits, study-wide: In blood, most of the thyroid clonotypes expanded above 0.001 were also present.

This clonotype was picked up many times. Its specificity is unknown. In patients aged 18 to 65, hyperthyroidism was newly diagnosed, with duration under 2 months. Each diagnosis drew on symptoms, thyroxine, TRAb, thyroid ultrasound and orbital computed tomography findings. About 10 ml of fresh peripheral blood supplied the PBMCs. Amplification of TCR beta CDR3 regions used RNA as the template. Primed by the HTBI set, a first-round RT-PCR was run on the TCR CDR3. TCRdb itself ran the multiplex PCR reads through MiXCR, one entry per CDR3 protein. Of a few hundred thousand distinct CDR3 sequences in the sample, 14% to 15% were seen once. Unmatched junction bases numbered 6, after V lost 2 bases and J lost 2 bases. This CDR3 contains 17 residues. CDR1 and CDR2 from the germline V gene are MDHEN and SYDVKM.

The chain carries TRBV28 and TRBJ1-2; 12 nucleotides align to TRBD1. Sequencing was performed on blood. This sequence originates from a woman aged 40 to 50 with Graves' hyperthyroidism that later progressed to Graves' ophthalmopathy. The CDR3 DNA reads TGTGCCAGCAGTTTACCCGGGACAGGGGGCGTCAACTATGGCTACACCTTC. This sequence encodes CASSLPGTGGVNYGYTF.